The clone carrying this T cell receptor beta chain came up a few times. The antigen is undetermined. V shed 5 bases, J shed 2 bases, and the junction held 11 bases outside the gene matches. CDR1 is SGHVS and CDR2 is FNYEAQ in the germline V gene. CDR3 length equals 17 residues. The data were taken from a study of T cell repertoires in cytomegalovirus infection. Study overall: Through public TCR beta signatures, both CMV infection and matching HLA type were indicated.

Study findings and constraints: Predominance within the ex vivo response was attributable to HLA-C-restricted CMV-specific TCR beta clonotypes.

TCRdb redid the calling of the reads with MiXCR, one entry per CDR3 protein. This sample carries 700,000 to 850,000 distinct CDR3 sequences, 32% of them seen once, and the ten largest clones take around 12%. This specimen was cultured CD8+ T cells from PBMCs, taken from culture after CMV antigen stimulation. This clonotype was sampled from a human donor in good health (CMV status not recorded). Some clones in this sample may be carry-over from other donors' samples. J is TRBJ2-1 and V is TRBV7-6, with TRBD1 identical over 8 bases. The CDR3 here is CASSKPRTGIPYNEQFF. Written as DNA, the CDR3 is TGTGCCAGCAGCAAACCGAGGACAGGGATTCCCTACAATGAGCAGTTCTTC.